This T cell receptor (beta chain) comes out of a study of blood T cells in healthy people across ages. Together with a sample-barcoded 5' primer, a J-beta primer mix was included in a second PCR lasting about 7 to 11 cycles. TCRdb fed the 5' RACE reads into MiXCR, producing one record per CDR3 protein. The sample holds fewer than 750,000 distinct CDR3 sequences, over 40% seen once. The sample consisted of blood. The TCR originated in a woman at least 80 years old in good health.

CDR3 coding DNA: TGTGCCATCAGTAACCCCGGACAGGGGGGGTCACCCCTCCACTTT. As protein: CAISNPGQGGSPLHF. The chain combines TRBV10-3 with TRBJ1-6; 10 positions match TRBD1. CDR3 length: 15 residues. Germline loops: CDR1 ENHRY, CDR2 SYGVKD. Unmatched junction bases numbered 8, after V lost 5 bases and J lost 10 bases.